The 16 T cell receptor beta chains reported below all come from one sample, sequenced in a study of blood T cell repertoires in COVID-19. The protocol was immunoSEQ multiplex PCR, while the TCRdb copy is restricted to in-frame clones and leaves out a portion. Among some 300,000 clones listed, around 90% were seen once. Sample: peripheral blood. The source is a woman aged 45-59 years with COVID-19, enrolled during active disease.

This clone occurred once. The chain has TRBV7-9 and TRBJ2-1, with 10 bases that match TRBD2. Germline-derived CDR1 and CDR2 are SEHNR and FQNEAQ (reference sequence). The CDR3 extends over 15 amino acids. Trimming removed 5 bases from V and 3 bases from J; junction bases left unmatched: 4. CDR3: CASSPRTSGYNEQFF. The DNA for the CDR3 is TGTGCCAGCAGCCCAAGGACTAGCGGCTACAATGAGCAGTTCTTC.

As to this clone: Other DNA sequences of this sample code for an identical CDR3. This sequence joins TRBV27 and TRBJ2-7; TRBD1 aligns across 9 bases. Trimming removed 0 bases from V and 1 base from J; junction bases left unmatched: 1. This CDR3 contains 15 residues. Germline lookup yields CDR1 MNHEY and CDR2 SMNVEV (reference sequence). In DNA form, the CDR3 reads TGTGCCAGCAGTTTATCGGGGACAGGGTCCTACGAGCAGTACTTC. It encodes CASSLSGTGSYEQYF.

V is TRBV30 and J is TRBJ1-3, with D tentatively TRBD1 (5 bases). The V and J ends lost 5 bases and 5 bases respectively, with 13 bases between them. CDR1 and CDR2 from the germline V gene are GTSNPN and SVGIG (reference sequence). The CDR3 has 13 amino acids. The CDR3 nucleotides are TGTGCCTGGGAACGGAGGGGTAGAAACACCATATATTTT. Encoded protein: CAWERRGRNTIYF. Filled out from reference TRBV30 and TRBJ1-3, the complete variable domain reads SQTIHQWPATLVQPVGSPLSLECTVEGTSNPNLYWYRQAAGRGLQLLFYSVGIGQISSEVPQNLSASRPQDRQFILSSKKLLLSDSGFYLCAWERRGRNTIYFGEGSWLTVV.

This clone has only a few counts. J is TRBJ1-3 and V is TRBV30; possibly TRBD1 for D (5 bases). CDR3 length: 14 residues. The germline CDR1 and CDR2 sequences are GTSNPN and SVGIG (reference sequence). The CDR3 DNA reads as TGTGCAACCTCCGCCGGGGGGTCTGGAAACACCATATATTTT. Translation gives CATSAGGSGNTIYF.

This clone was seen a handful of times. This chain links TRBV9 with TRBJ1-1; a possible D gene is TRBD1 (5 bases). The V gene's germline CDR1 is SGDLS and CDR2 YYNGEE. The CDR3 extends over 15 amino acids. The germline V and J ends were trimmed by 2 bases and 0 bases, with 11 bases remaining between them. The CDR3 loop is CASSVFDSLNTEAFF. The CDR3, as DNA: TGTGCCAGCAGCGTTTTTGACAGTTTGAACACTGAAGCTTTCTTT.

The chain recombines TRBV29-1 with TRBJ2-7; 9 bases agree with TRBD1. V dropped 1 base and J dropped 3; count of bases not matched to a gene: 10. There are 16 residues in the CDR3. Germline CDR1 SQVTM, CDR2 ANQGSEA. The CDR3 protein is CSVEVAGTGPHYEQYF. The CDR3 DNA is TGCAGCGTTGAAGTGGCCGGGACAGGGCCACACTACGAGCAGTACTTC.

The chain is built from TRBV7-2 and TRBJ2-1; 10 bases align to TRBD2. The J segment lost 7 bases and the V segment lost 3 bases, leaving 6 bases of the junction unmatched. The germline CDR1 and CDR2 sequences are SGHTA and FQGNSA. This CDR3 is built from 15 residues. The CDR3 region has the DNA TGTGCCAGCAGCTTTTCTAGCGGGAGTGAGAATGAGCAGTTCTTC. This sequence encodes CASSFSSGSENEQFF.

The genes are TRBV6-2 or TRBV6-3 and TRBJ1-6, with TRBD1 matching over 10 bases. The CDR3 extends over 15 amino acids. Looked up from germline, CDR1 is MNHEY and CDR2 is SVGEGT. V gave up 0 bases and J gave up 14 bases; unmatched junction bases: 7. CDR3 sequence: CASSYSTGGPGTLHF. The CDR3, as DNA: TGTGCCAGCAGTTACTCGACAGGGGGCCCGGGCACCCTCCACTTT.

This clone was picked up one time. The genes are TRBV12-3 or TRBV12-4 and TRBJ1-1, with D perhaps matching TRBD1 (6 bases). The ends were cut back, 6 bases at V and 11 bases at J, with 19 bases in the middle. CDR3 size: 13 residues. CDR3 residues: CASSLRRGHTAFF. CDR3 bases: TGTGCCAGCAGCCTTAGACGGGGACATACGGCTTTCTTT.

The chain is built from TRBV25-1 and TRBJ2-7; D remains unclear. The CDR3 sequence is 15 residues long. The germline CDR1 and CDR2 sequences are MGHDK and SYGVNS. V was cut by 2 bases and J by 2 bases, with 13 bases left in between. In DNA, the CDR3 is TGTGCCAGCAGTGAAATGGTAGGTGGAGCCTACGAGCAGTACTTC. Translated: CASSEMVGGAYEQYF.

The CDR3 protein is CASSQAPGTTTYEQYF. CDR3 DNA sequence: TGTGCCAGCAGCCAAGCTCCCGGGACTACAACCTACGAGCAGTACTTC. This chain connects TRBV4-2 to TRBJ2-7, with 7 bases that match TRBD2. CDR3 size: 16 residues. Germline values: CDR1 LGHNA, CDR2 YNFKEQ. Losses at the gene ends were 1 base for V and 2 bases for J; bases not matched to a gene: 8.

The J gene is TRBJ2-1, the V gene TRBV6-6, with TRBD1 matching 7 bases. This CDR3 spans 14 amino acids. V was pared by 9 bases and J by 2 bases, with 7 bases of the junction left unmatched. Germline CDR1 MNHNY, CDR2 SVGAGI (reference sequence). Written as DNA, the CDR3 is TGTGCCAGTCAGGACAGGCCCCCCTACAATGAGCAGTTCTTC. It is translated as CASQDRPPYNEQFF.

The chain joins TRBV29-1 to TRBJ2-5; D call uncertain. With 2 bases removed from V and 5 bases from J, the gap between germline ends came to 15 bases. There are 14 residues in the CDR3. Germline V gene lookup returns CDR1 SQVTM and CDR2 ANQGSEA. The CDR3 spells CSVEMWQVMETQYF. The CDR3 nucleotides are TGCAGCGTTGAAATGTGGCAGGTGATGGAGACCCAGTACTTC.

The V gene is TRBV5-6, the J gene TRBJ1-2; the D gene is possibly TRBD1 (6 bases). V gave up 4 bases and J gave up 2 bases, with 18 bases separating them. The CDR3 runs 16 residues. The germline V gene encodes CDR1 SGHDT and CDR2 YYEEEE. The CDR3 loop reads CASSLRRQAVNYGYTF. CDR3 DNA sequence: TGTGCCAGCAGCCTGCGTCGACAGGCTGTCAACTATGGCTACACCTTC.

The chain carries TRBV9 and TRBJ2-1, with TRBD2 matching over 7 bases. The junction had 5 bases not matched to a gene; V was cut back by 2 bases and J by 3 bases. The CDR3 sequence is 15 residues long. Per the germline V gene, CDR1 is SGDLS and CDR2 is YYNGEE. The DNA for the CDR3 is TGTGCCAGCAGCGTTGGCCAGCGGGACTACAATGAGCAGTTCTTC. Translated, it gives CASSVGQRDYNEQFF.

For the CDR3, the DNA is TGTGCCACCAGCAAGGGACAGCTTAATGAAAAACTGTTTTTT. As protein: CATSKGQLNEKLFF. The rearrangement links TRBV15 to TRBJ1-4; 7 nucleotides match TRBD1. Germline V gene data show CDR1 as LNHNV and CDR2 as YYDKDF (reference sequence). The CDR3 loop spans 14 amino acids. After removal of 4 bases from V and 4 bases from J, the junction contained 3 bases not matched to a gene.